The present T cell receptor beta chain was sequenced within a study of blood T cell repertoires in COVID-19. Study-wide context: Material from acute and convalescent COVID-19 was sourced from the United States, Italy and Spain. PBMCs, B-cell-depleted T cells, or T cells were the source of the cDNA or gDNA that made up the material.

Study processing details: The assay estimated nucleated cells by amplifying reference gene primers. Clones were read by immunoSEQ multiplex PCR, and TCRdb kept only the in-frame ones, dropping some. That table is the source of V, J and clone size, and D and trimming were worked out from the DNA. Of 55,000 to 75,000 clones in the sample, 70% to 75% were seen once. Germline loops: CDR1 SGHTS, CDR2 YDEGEE. V lost 2 bases to trimming and J lost 9 bases, with 21 bases between them. This CDR3 region has 16 residues. The clonotype was recovered from a woman aged 70-85 years with acute or convalescent COVID-19. The sequenced sample was peripheral blood. J is TRBJ1-5 and V is TRBV5-8; D might be TRBD1 (5 bases). In DNA form, the CDR3 reads TGTGCCAGCAGCTTTAAAGTCTCAGGGAGGTCGACGCCCCAGCATTTT. It codes for CASSFKVSGRSTPQHF.